The clone carrying this T cell receptor (beta chain) was counted a few times. No antigen is known for it. The data originate from a study of CD8+ T cells in alopecia areata. Study-wide context: A 6-month period off drug followed tofacitinib, which lasted 6 to 18 months. General observations from the study: Clonality was higher in lesional than normal scalp, especially in alopecia totalis/universalis.

The CDR3 sequence is 13 residues long. From germline, CDR1 is SQVTM and CDR2 ANQGSEA. Between the trimmed V and J ends, which lost 3 bases and 1 base, there was a span of 10 bases. Sequencing templates came from extracted RNA that was reverse transcribed into cDNA. Repertoires were generated with immunoSEQ multiplex PCR, while TCRdb's copy carries only in-frame clones and drops some. The sample comprises roughly 7,200 clones, around 70% of which are singletons, and about a sixth rests with the top ten. This sample's treatment: oral pan-JAK inhibitor, 5-10 mg twice daily. From alopecia areata patients, lesional scalp punch biopsies and peripheral blood were collected.

This sequence joins TRBV29-1 and TRBJ2-7; possibly TRBD1 for D (5 bases). The sample was skin, taken at week 4, from a patient treated with tofacitinib. This TCR was sampled from a human donor with alopecia areata. For the CDR3, the DNA is TGCAGCGTTGATTTCTCAGGGTCCTACGAGCAGTACTTC. This gives the protein CSVDFSGSYEQYF.